This T cell receptor (beta chain) was captured in a study of long-term antiretroviral therapy in people with HIV. Investigators performed immunoSEQ version v3.0 at survey level. The method was immunoSEQ multiplex PCR; TCRdb's version includes in-frame clones alone and lacks a portion of them. Here the sample spans about 16,000 clones, about 86% being singletons. No fewer than two post-ART and no fewer than one pre-ART PBMC samples existed for each donor. This sequence was found in a man between 18 and 35 years old with HIV. The sequenced sample was unsorted PBMCs, obtained 0.1 years after starting antiretroviral therapy.

CDR3 in DNA: TGTGCCAGCAGCCAAGATTCGGGGCCAGGGGGAGATACGCAGTATTTT. Its protein product is CASSQDSGPGGDTQYF. The chain joins TRBV14 to TRBJ2-3; TRBD1 aligns across 7 bases. J was trimmed by 5 bases and V by 0 bases; bases with no gene match: 8. The CDR3 extends over 16 amino acids. The germline gives CDR1 SGHDN, CDR2 FVKESK.